This T cell receptor (beta chain) came from a study of post-analysis software for immune sequencing data. As to this clonotype: Its specificity is not known.

Sequencing libraries made from TCR beta cDNA carried unique molecular identifiers. One entry per CDR3 protein results from TCRdb running MiXCR on the PCR reads. The sample has fewer than 600,000 distinct CDR3 sequences, 45% seen once. Study observations and caveats: When compared against controls, multiple sclerosis patients showed significantly lower normalized Chao1 diversity.

Material for sequencing was blood. The source of this sequence is a girl between 5 and 17 years old with multiple sclerosis.

CDR3 loop: CASSMTSGQFF. In nucleotides, the CDR3 is TGTGCCAGCAGTATGACTAGCGGGCAGTTCTTC. The rearrangement joins TRBV28 to TRBJ2-1; TRBD2 aligns across 9 bases. With 5 bases clipped from V and 12 bases from J, the junction kept 2 bases outside the gene matches. Germline CDR1 MDHEN, CDR2 SYDVKM. This CDR3 contains 11 residues.